This T cell receptor (beta chain) was retrieved from a study of T cell responses to AZD1222 COVID-19 vaccine. In regard to this clone: Its matching antigen is unknown.

The length of the CDR3 is 13 residues. V was shortened by 4 bases and J by 5 bases, with 11 bases between the two germline ends. Germline V CDR1 and CDR2: KGHSH, LQKENI. Study results and caveats: It should be noted that donors were predominantly white British and more often female, and clonal diversity was possibly underestimated. Spike was spanned by vaccine-associated CD4 TCRs, with dominance at 160-218 and 743-854.

Profiling relied on immunoSEQ multiplex PCR, and the TCRdb table lists in-frame clones only, not all of them. The sample has roughly 100,000 clones, less than 90% seen once. The chain joins TRBV18 to TRBJ2-5; perhaps TRBD1 as D (6 bases). Sequencing was performed on peripheral blood, taken on day 0 of AZD1222 vaccination. This clonotype was sampled from an adult in good health. CDR3 region: CASSQGVVETQYF. CDR3 nucleotides: TGTGCCAGCTCACAGGGGGTTGTTGAGACCCAGTACTTC.